This T cell receptor beta chain is from a study of cytomegalovirus exposure and HLA in healthy donors. Study-wide findings and caveats: Published work reported that the classifier diagnosed cytomegalovirus status with high specificity and sensitivity.

In its sample, this clone was seen a few times. Antigen: not known. V lost 6 bases, J lost 2 bases, and 4 bases stayed unmatched. The CDR3 length is 14 residues. CDR1 WSHSY and CDR2 SAAADI come from the germline V gene. The PCR employed 60 Vbeta primers together with 13 Jbeta primers. Clones were sequenced by immunoSEQ multiplex PCR, and TCRdb holds only the in-frame ones, with some missing. Among 60,000 to 70,000 clones listed, less than 80% were seen once. Healthy bone marrow donors made up the cohort. What was sequenced was PBMCs. The sequence derives from a woman aged 50 to 60 in good health and CMV-seronegative. V usage is TRBV10-2 and J usage is TRBJ2-7, with 10 bases lining up with TRBD2. CDR3 sequence: CASSWTSGAYEQYF. The CDR3 coding sequence is TGCGCCAGCAGCTGGACTAGCGGTGCCTACGAGCAGTACTTC.